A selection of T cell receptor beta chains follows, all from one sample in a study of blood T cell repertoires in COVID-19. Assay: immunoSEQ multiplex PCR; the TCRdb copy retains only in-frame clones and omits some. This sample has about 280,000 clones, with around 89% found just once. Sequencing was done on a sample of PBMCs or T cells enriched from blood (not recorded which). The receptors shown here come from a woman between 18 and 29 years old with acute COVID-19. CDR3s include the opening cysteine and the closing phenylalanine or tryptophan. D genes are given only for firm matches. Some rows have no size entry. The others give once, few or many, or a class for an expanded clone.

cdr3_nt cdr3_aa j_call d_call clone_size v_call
TGTGCCAGCAGCTTTGTCGGCACAGATACGCAGTATTTT CASSFVGTDTQYF TRBJ2-3 - - TRBV5-4
TGTGCCTGGAGTAGACTAGCGGGGGCCTACGAGCAGTACTTC CAWSRLAGAYEQYF TRBJ2-7 TRBD2 once TRBV30
TGTGCCAGCAGCTTAATAGGGGCCAACTATGGCTACACCTTC CASSLIGANYGYTF TRBJ1-2 - - TRBV7-9
TGCGCCAGCAGCTTCAGGCAGAGTGGGGCCAACGTCCTGACTTTC CASSFRQSGANVLTF TRBJ2-6 - few TRBV5-1
TGCAGTCACCTCGGGCTTCAAACTAGCGGGAGTACGCAGTTCTTC CSHLGLQTSGSTQFF TRBJ2-1 TRBD2 - TRBV29-1
TGTGCCAGCAGCCAAAGCGGGAGCCCCTACAATGAGCAGTTCTTC CASSQSGSPYNEQFF TRBJ2-1 TRBD2 - TRBV7-9
TGCAGCGTTGATAGGGTCGACAGGGTCGTAATCGGCTACACCTTC CSVDRVDRVVIGYTF TRBJ1-2 TRBD1 - TRBV29-1
TGTGCCAGTAGTGCCCGGGACAGGGAGAGATACACCGGGGAGCTGTTTTTT CASSARDRERYTGELFF TRBJ2-2 TRBD1 - TRBV19
TGTGCCAGTAGTGACAGGGGAAGGGACTATGGCTACACCTTC CASSDRGRDYGYTF TRBJ1-2 TRBD1 - TRBV19
TGTGCCAGCAGTTACTCGAGTGTGAGGACCGGGGAGCTGTTTTTT CASSYSSVRTGELFF TRBJ2-2 - - TRBV6-5
TGTGCCAGCAGCCAAGCAGGGGACCTCAACTATGGCTACACCTTC CASSQAGDLNYGYTF TRBJ1-2 - - TRBV4-2
TGTGCCACCAGCAGAGATTCGGGCCGGGATAGTTCACCCCTCCACTTT CATSRDSGRDSSPLHF TRBJ1-6 - - TRBV15
TGTGCCAGCAGTGAAGAGGGACAGGGTGACTACGAGCAGTACTTC CASSEEGQGDYEQYF TRBJ2-7 TRBD1 few TRBV6-1
TGTGCCAGCAGCTTAGATATTCTACAGTTAGGGGCCAACGTCCTGACTTTC CASSLDILQLGANVLTF TRBJ2-6 - - TRBV11-2
TGTGCCAGCAGACGGCCGGGGATTCAGCCCCAGCATTTT CASRRPGIQPQHF TRBJ1-5 - - TRBV28
TGCGCCAGCACCCGGGGCTACAATGAGCAGTTCTTC CASTRGYNEQFF TRBJ2-1 - once TRBV5-1
TGTGCCAGCAGGTTGGGGCTCCACTACGAGCAGTACTTC CASRLGLHYEQYF TRBJ2-7 - - TRBV3-1/TRBV3-2
TGTGCCAGCAGCTTAGTAGCATTAGGGGCCCCGGATACGCAGTATTTT CASSLVALGAPDTQYF TRBJ2-3 - - TRBV7-6
TGTGCCAGCAGTGACTGGACAGCAGATCAGCCCCAGCATTTT CASSDWTADQPQHF TRBJ1-5 - - TRBV2
TGTGCCAGCAGTTGGCGGGGGCACAATCAGCCCCAGCATTTT CASSWRGHNQPQHF TRBJ1-5 - - TRBV27
TGTGCCAGCAGTTACCAGGGCATGACCGGGGAGCTGTTTTTT CASSYQGMTGELFF TRBJ2-2 - - TRBV6-5
TGTGCCAGCAGCCATAGCGGGAGAAGAGATACGCAGTATTTT CASSHSGRRDTQYF TRBJ2-3 TRBD2 - TRBV5-4
TGCGCCATCGCGGGACTAGCGGCTACAGATACGCAGTATTTT CAIAGLAATDTQYF TRBJ2-3 TRBD2 - TRBV4-3
TGTGCCAGCAGCTTAGACAGGAGCACCTACGAGCAGTACTTC CASSLDRSTYEQYF TRBJ2-7 - - TRBV11-1
TGTGCCAGTAGTACAGGACTGGTAAGCACAGATACGCAGTATTTT CASSTGLVSTDTQYF TRBJ2-3 - - TRBV19
TGCAGCGCCGCCCTCGAGCATACGCAGTATTTT CSAALEHTQYF TRBJ2-3 - - TRBV29-1
TGTGCCAGTAGTATAGAGGCGGCTGGAAACACCATATATTTT CASSIEAAGNTIYF TRBJ1-3 - - TRBV19
TGTGCCAGTAGTATTCGGCGGGGGCAGGAACGGCAGCCCCAGCATTTT CASSIRRGQERQPQHF TRBJ1-5 - - TRBV19
TGTGCCAGCAGCTTATCGGGAGGGGAGGCCTACGAGCAGTACTTC CASSLSGGEAYEQYF TRBJ2-7 TRBD2 - TRBV11-2
TGTGCCAGTAGTATTGTGGACAGTTGGGGAACTGAAGCTTTCTTT CASSIVDSWGTEAFF TRBJ1-1 - - TRBV19
TGTGCCACCTCGTCTGGTGGGGGGCGGGGGAATATGAACACTGAAGCTTTCTTT CATSSGGGRGNMNTEAFF TRBJ1-1 - - TRBV24-1
TGTGCCAGCAGCAGGACAGAGCGGATCTACGAGCAGTACTTC CASSRTERIYEQYF TRBJ2-7 - - TRBV3-1/TRBV3-2
TGTGCCAGCAGCTCCAGGACAGAAATCTACGAGCAGTACTTC CASSSRTEIYEQYF TRBJ2-7 - once TRBV7-9
TGTGCCAGCAGCTTGGTGGCGGGCTGGACCATATCAGATACGCAGTATTTT CASSLVAGWTISDTQYF TRBJ2-3 - - TRBV5-8
TGTGCCAGCAGCTTAGGTGACAGTTCTAACTATGGCTACACCTTC CASSLGDSSNYGYTF TRBJ1-2 - - TRBV7-2
TGTGCCAGCAGCCAATGGACTAGCGGGTACAATGAGCAGTTCTTC CASSQWTSGYNEQFF TRBJ2-1 TRBD2 - TRBV3-1/TRBV3-2
TGCGCCAGCAGCGAGAGACAGGGTGAAAAACTGTTTTTT CASSERQGEKLFF TRBJ1-4 TRBD1 - TRBV5-1
TGCAGTGCTAGTCCCGGGATGGTAGCCACCGAGACCCAGTACTTC CSASPGMVATETQYF TRBJ2-5 - - TRBV20-1
TGTGCCAGCTCACTTTTGGGGGACTCCAATCAGCCCCAGCATTTT CASSLLGDSNQPQHF TRBJ1-5 - - TRBV18
TGCAGCGTTGAGGACAGGGACTCTGGGGCCAACGTCCTGACTTTC CSVEDRDSGANVLTF TRBJ2-6 TRBD1 - TRBV29-1
TGTGCCAGCAGCTTACTCCCTAGTGGTAGAGCTGAGCAGTTCTTC CASSLLPSGRAEQFF TRBJ2-1 - - TRBV7-3